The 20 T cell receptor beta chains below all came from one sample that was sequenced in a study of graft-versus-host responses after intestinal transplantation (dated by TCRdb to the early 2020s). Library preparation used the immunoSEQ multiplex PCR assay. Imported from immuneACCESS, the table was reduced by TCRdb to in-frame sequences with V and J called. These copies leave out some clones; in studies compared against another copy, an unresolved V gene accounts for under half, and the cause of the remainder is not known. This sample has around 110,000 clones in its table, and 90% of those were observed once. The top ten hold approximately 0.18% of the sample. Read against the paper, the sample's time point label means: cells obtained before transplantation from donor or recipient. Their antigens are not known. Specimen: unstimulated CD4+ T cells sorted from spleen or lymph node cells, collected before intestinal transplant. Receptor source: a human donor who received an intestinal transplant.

The CDR3, as DNA: TGTGCCAGCAGCGACAGGGTAGCGCGGTATTTT. It is translated as CASSDRVARYF. The J gene is TRBJ2-3, the V gene TRBV5-6, with 7 bases identical to TRBD1. Looked up from germline, CDR1 is SGHDT and CDR2 is YYEEEE. CDR3 length: 11 residues. The ends lost 4 bases at V and 14 bases at J; junction bases unmatched: 7.

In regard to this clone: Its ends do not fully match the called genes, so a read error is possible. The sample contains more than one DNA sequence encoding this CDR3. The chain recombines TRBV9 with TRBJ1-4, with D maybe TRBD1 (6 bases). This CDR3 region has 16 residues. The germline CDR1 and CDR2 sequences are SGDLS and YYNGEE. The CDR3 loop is CASSVGDTRPNEKLFF. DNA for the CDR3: TGTGCCAGTAGCGTAGGGGACACCCGGCCTAATGAAAAACTGTTTTTT.

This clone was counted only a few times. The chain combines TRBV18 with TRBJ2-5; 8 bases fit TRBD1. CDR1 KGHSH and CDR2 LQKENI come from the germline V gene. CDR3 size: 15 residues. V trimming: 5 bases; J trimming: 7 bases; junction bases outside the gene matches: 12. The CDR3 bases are TGTGCCAGCTCAAAGGAGCTCGGGACAGGAGTGACCCAGTACTTC. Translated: CASSKELGTGVTQYF.

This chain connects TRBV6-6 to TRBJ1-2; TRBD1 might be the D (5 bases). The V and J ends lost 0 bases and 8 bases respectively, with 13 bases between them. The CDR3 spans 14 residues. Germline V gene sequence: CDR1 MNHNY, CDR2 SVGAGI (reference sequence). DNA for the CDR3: TGTGCCAGCAGTTACTCGGGGGGGAGAAGGGGCTACACCTTC. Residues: CASSYSGGRRGYTF.

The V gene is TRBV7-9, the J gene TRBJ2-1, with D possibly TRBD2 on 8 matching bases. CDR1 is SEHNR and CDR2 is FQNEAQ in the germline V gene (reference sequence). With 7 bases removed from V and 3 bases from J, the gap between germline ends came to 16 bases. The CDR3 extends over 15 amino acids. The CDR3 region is CASISGGGYYNEQFF. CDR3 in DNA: TGTGCCAGCATCTCGGGAGGGGGCTACTACAATGAGCAGTTCTTC.

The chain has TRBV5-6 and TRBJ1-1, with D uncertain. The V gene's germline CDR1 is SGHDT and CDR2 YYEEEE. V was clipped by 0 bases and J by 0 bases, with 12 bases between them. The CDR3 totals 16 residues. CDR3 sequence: CASSLVSRLMNTEAFF. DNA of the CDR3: TGTGCCAGCAGCTTGGTCTCCAGACTCATGAACACTGAAGCTTTCTTT. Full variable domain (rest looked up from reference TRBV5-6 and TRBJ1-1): DAGVTQSPTHLIKTRGQQVTLRCSPKSGHDTVSWYQQALGQGPQFIFQYYEEEERQRGNFPDRFSGHQFPNYSSELNVNALLLGDSALYLCASSLVSRLMNTEAFFGQGTRLTVV.

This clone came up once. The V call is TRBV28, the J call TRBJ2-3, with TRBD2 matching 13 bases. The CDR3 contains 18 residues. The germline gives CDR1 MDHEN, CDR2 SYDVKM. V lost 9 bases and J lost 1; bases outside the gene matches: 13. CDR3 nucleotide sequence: TGTGCCAGACAGCAATGGACTAGCGGGGGAAGTTGCACAGATACGCAGTATTTT. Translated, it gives CARQQWTSGGSCTDTQYF.

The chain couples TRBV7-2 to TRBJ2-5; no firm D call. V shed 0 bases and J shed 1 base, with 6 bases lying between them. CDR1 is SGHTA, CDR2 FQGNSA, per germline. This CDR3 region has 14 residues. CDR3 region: CASSLASSQETQYF. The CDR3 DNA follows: TGTGCCAGCAGCTTAGCTAGCTCCCAAGAGACCCAGTACTTC.

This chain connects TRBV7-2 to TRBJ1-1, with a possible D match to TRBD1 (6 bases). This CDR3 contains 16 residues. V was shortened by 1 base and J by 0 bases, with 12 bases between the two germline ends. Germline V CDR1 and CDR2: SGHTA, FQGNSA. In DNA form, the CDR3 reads TGTGCCAGCAGCTTAGACGGACAGCGCATGAACACTGAAGCTTTCTTT. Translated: CASSLDGQRMNTEAFF.

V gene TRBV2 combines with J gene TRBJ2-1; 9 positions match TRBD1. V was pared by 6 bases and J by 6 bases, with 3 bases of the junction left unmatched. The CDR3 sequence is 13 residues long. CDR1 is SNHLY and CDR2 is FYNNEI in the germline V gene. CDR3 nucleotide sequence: TGTGCCAGCAGGGGGACAGGGAGCAATGAGCAGTTCTTC. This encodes CASRGTGSNEQFF.

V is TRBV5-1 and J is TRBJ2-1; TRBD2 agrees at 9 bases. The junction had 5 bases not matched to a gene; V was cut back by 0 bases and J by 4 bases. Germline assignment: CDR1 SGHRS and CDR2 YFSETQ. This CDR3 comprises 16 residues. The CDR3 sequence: CASSLGGTSSYNEQFF. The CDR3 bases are TGCGCCAGCAGCTTGGGGGGGACTAGCAGTTACAATGAGCAGTTCTTC.

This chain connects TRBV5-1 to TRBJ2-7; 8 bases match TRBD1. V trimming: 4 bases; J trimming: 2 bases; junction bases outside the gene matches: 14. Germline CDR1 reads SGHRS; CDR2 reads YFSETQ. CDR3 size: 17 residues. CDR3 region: CASSPVTSGTGPYEQYF. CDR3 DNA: TGCGCCAGCAGCCCAGTAACCTCCGGGACAGGCCCCTACGAGCAGTACTTC.

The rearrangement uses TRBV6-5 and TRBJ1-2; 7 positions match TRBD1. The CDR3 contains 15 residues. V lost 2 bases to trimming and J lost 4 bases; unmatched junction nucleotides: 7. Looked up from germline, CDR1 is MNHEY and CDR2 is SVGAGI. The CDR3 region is CASSYADRAFYGYTF. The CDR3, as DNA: TGTGCCAGCAGTTACGCCGACAGGGCGTTCTATGGCTACACCTTC.

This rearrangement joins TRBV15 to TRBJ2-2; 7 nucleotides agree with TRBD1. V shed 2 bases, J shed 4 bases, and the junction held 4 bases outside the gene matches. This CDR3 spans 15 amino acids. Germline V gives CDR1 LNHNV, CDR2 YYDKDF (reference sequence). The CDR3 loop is CATSRRQGSTGELFF. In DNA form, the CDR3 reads TGTGCCACCAGCAGACGACAGGGAAGCACCGGGGAGCTGTTTTTT. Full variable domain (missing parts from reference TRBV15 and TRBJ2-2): DAMVIQNPRYQVTQFGKPVTLSCSQTLNHNVMYWYQQKSSQAPKLLFHYYDKDFNNEADTPDNFQSRRPNTSFCFLDIRSPGLGDTAMYLCATSRRQGSTGELFFGEGSRLTVL.

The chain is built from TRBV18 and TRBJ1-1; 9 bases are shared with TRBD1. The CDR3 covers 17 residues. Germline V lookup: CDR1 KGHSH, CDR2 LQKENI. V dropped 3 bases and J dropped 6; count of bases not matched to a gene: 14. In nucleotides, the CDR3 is TGTGCCAGCTCACCGTTTGCAACAGGACAGGGGACCCCTGAAGCTTTCTTT. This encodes CASSPFATGQGTPEAFF.

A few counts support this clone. This CDR3 reads CSVLRAAGEQYF. In DNA, the CDR3 is TGCAGCGTTCTCCGAGCAGCGGGCGAGCAGTACTTC. The rearrangement uses TRBV29-1 and TRBJ2-7, with a possible D match to TRBD2 (6 bases). This CDR3 region has 12 residues. Trimming left V 5 bases short and J 6 bases short, with 14 bases between. Germline loops: CDR1 SQVTM, CDR2 ANQGSEA.

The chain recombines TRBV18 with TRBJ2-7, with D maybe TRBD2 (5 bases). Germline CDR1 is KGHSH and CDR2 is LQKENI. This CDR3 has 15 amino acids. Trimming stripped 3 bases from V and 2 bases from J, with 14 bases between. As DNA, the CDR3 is TGTGCCAGCTCACCCCGGGCCTCGGGGACCTACGAGCAGTACTTC. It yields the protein CASSPRASGTYEQYF.

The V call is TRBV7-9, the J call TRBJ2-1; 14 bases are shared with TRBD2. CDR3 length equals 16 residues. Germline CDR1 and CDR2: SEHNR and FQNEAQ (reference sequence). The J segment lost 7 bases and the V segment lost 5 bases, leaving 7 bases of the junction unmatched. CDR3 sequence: CASSPRTSGRKNEQFF. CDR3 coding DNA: TGTGCCAGCAGCCCGAGGACTAGCGGGAGGAAGAATGAGCAGTTCTTC.

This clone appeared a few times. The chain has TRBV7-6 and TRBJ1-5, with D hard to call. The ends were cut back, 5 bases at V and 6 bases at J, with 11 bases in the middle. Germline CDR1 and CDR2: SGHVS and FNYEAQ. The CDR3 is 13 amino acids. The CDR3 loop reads CASSPYLSQPQHF. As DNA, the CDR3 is TGTGCCAGCAGCCCCTACTTGAGTCAGCCCCAGCATTTT.

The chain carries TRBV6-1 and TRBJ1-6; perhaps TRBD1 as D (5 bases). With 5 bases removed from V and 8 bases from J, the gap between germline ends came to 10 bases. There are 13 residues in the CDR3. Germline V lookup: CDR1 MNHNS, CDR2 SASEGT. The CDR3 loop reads CASSQGLYSPLHF. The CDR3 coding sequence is TGTGCCAGCAGTCAGGGCTTGTATTCACCCCTCCACTTT.